What follows are 2 T cell receptor beta chains derived from one specimen sequenced in a study of cytomegalovirus exposure and HLA in healthy donors. PCR amplification relied on 60 Vbeta primers (plus 13 Jbeta primers). Profiled with immunoSEQ multiplex PCR; TCRdb holds only in-frame clones, not every one. The sample has around 200,000 clones, 75% to 90% seen once; the top ten hold over 1.5%. Sequencing was done on a sample of PBMCs. These receptors all come from a man aged 50 to 59 in good health and CMV-seronegative.

The V call is TRBV6-5, the J call TRBJ1-1; D might be TRBD1 (5 bases). This CDR3 comprises 14 residues. Trimming took off 4 bases at V and 2 bases at J, with 11 bases between the two ends. Per the germline V gene, CDR1 is MNHEY and CDR2 is SVGAGI. CDR3 protein: CASSSMGGNTEAFF. The CDR3 coding sequence is TGTGCCAGCAGTTCGATGGGGGGAAACACTGAAGCTTTCTTT.

Points on this clone: This CDR3 is also generated by other DNA sequences in the sample. This chain connects TRBV5-1 to TRBJ2-5; weak D call: TRBD2 (6 bases). V was pared by 0 bases and J by 2 bases, with 8 bases between. CDR3 length: 14 amino acids. CDR1 and CDR2 (germline): SGHRS, YFSETQ. For the CDR3, the DNA is TGCGCCAGCAGCTTGGGGAGGGGACAAGAGACCCAGTACTTC. Protein product: CASSLGRGQETQYF.